This TCR beta chain derives from a study of blood T cell repertoires in COVID-19. Study summary: Spain, Italy and the United States supplied samples that represented acute and convalescent COVID-19. From T cells, B-cell-depleted T cells, or PBMCs came the material, which was cDNA or gDNA.

The CDR3 is 15 residues long. CDR1 and CDR2 from the germline V gene are SEHNR and FQNEAQ (reference sequence). Trimming left V 6 bases short and J 4 bases short, with 18 bases between. How the authors handled the data: Estimation of nucleated cell counts was performed using reference gene primer amplification. TCRdb's copy holds only in-frame clones and misses some; the assay was immunoSEQ multiplex PCR. The DNA was the basis for D and trimming; V, J and clone size are from that table. Of about 230,000 clones listed, approximately 81% are singletons. Sequenced input: peripheral blood. The clonotype originates from a woman aged 80 or over with acute or convalescent COVID-19. The V and J genes are TRBV7-9 and TRBJ1-2; D ambiguous. CDR3 sequence reads: CASSLDRETLYGYTF. In DNA, the CDR3 is TGTGCCAGCAGTTTGGATCGGGAGACACTCTATGGCTACACCTTC.